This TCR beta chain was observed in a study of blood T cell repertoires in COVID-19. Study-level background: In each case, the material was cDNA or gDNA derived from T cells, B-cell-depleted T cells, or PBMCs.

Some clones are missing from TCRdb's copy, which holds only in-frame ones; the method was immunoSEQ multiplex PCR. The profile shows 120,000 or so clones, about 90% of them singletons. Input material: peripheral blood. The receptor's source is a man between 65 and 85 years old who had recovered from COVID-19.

The CDR3 bases are TGTGCCAGCAGCCATTTGGGACAGGGGGCAGATACGCAGTATTTT. It is translated as CASSHLGQGADTQYF. The V call is TRBV14, the J call TRBJ2-3; 11 bases align to TRBD1. V gave up 3 bases and J gave up 4 bases; unmatched junction bases: 3. The germline gives CDR1 SGHDN, CDR2 FVKESK. The CDR3 has 15 amino acids.